This T cell receptor beta chain came from a study of glioma-infiltrating T cells. Findings and limits, study-wide: CDR3 overlap between tissue and blood was very small.

Using RNA template, CDR3s of TCR alpha and beta were amplified with iRepertoire arm-PCR. For one-step reverse transcription and amplification, about 90-450 ng of tissue mRNA or PBMC total RNA was used. A single record per CDR3 protein comes from TCRdb applying MiXCR to the multiplex PCR reads. In the table there are 160,000 or so distinct CDR3 sequences, more than 35% of which are singletons. The junction had 8 bases not matched to a gene; V was cut back by 6 bases and J by 1 base. The CDR3 spans 15 residues. Per germline, CDR1 DFQATT and CDR2 SNEGSKA (reference sequence). This clonotype has only one observation. Its specificity is not known.

The sample taken for sequencing was glioma tissue, nonneoplastic brain tissue, or PBMCs (not recorded which). The V call is TRBV20-1, the J call TRBJ2-1, with 8 bases fitting TRBD2. The clonotype comes from a human donor with low-grade glioma or glioblastoma, undergoing nonglioma brain surgery, or in good health (not recorded which). The chain's CDR3 is CSAPSGYRSYNEQFF. CDR3 nucleotides: TGCAGTGCCCCTAGCGGGTACAGATCCTACAATGAGCAGTTCTTC.